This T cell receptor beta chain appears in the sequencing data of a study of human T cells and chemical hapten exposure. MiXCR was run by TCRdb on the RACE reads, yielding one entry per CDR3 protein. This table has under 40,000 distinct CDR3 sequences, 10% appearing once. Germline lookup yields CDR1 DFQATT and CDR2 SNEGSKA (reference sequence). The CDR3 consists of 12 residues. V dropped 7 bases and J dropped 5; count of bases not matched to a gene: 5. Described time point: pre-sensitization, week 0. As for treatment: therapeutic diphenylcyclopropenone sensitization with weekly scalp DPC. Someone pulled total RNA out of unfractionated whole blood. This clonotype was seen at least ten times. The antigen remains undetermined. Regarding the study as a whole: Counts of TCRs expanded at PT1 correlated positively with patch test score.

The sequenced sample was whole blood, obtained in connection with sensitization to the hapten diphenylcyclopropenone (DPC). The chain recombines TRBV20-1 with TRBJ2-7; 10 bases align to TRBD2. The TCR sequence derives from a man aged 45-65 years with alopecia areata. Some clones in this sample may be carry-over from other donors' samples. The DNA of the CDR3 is TGCAGTGTGTCTAGCGGGAGTAACGAGCAGTACTTC. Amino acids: CSVSSGSNEQYF.